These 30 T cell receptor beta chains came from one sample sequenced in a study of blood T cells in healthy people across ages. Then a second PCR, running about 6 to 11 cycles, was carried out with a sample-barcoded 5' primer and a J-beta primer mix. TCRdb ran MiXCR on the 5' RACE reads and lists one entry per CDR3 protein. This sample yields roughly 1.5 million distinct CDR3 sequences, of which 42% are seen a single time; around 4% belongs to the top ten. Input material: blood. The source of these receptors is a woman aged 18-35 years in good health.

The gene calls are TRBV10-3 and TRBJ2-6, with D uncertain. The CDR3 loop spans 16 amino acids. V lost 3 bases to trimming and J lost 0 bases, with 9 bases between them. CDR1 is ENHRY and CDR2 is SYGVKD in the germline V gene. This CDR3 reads CAISEGRFSGANVLTF. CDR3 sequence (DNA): TGTGCCATCAGTGAAGGGCGGTTCTCTGGGGCCAACGTCCTGACTTTC.

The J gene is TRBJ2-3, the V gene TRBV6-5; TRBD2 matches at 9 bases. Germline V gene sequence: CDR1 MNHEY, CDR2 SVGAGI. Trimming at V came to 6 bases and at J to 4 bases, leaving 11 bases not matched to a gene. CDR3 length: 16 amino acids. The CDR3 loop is CASRGRGLAGPDTQYF. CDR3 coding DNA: TGTGCCAGCAGAGGTCGGGGGCTAGCGGGACCAGATACGCAGTATTTT.

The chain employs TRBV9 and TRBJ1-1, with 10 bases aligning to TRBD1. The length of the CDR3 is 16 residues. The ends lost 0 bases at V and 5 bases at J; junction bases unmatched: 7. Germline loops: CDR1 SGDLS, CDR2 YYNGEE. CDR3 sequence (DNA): TGTGCCAGCAGCGTAGCTGGACAGGGGGTATTGACTGAAGCTTTCTTT. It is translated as CASSVAGQGVLTEAFF.

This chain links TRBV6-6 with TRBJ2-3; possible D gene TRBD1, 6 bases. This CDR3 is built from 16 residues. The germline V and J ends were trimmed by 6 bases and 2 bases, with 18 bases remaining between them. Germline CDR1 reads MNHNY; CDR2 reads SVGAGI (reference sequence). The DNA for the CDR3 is TGTGCCAGCAGGAGGATAGGGGGTCCCAACACAGATACGCAGTATTTT. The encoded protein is CASRRIGGPNTDTQYF.

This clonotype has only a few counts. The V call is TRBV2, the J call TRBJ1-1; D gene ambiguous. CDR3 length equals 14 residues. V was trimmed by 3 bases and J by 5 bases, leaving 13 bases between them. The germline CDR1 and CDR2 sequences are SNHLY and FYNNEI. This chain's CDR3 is CASSEGGWRTEAFF. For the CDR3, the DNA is TGTGCCAGCAGTGAGGGTGGGTGGAGGACTGAAGCTTTCTTT.

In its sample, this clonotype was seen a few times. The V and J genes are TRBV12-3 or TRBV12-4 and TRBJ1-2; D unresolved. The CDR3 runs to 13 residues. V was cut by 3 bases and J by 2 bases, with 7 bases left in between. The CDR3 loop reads CASSFRWNYGYTF. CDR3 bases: TGTGCCAGCAGTTTCCGGTGGAACTATGGCTACACCTTC.

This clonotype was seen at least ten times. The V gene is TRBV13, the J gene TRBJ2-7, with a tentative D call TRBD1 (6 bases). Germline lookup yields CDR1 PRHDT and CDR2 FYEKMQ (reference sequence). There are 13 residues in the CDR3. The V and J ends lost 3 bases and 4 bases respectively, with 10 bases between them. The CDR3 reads CASSLYRAYEQYF. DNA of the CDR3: TGTGCCAGCAGCTTGTACAGGGCTTACGAGCAGTACTTC.

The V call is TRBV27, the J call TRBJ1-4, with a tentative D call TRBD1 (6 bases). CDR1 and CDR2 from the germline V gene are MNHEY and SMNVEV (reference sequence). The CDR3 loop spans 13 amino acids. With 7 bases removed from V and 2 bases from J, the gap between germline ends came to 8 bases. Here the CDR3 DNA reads TGTGCCAGCACGAGGGGGACTAATGAAAAACTGTTTTTT. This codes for CASTRGTNEKLFF. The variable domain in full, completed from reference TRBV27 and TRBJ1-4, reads EAQVTQNPRYLITVTGKKLTVTCSQNMNHEYMSWYRQDPGLGLRQIYYSMNVEVTDKGDVPEGYKVSRKEKRNFPLILESPSPNQTSLYFCASTRGTNEKLFFGSGTQLSVL.

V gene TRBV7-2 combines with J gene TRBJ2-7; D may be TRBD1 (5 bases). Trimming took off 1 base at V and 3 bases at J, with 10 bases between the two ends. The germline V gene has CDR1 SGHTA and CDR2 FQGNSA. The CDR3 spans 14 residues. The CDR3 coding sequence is TGTGCCAGCAGCTTAGGGTGGACACTCTACGAGCAGTACTTC. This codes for CASSLGWTLYEQYF.

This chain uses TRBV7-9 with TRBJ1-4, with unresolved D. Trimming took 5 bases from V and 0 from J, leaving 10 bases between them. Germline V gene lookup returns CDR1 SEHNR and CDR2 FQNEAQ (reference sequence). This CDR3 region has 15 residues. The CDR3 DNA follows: TGTGCCAGCAGCCCGAGAGTAGCAACTAATGAAAAACTGTTTTTT. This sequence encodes CASSPRVATNEKLFF. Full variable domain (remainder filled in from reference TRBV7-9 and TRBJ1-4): DTGVSQNPRHKITKRGQNVTFRCDPISEHNRLYWYRQTLGQGPEFLTYFQNEAQLEKSRLLSDRFSAERPKGSFSTLEIQRTEQGDSAMYLCASSPRVATNEKLFFGSGTQLSVL.

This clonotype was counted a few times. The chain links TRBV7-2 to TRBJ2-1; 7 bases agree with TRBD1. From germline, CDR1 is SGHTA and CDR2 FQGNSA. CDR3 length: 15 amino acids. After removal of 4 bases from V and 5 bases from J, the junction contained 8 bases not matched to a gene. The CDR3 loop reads CASSSRQGVNNEQFF. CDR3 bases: TGTGCCAGCAGCTCCCGACAGGGAGTGAACAATGAGCAGTTCTTC.

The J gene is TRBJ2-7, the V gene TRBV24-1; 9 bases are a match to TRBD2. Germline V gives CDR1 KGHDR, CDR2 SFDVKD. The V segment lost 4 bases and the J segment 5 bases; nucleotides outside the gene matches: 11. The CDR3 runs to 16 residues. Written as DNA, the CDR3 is TGTGCCACCAGTGACCAGACTAGCGGCACCTACAACGAGCAGTACTTC. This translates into CATSDQTSGTYNEQYF.

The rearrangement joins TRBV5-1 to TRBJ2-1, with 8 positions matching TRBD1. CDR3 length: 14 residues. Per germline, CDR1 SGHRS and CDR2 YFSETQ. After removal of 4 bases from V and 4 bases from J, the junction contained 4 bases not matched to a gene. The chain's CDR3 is CASSGGQEYNEQFF. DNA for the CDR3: TGCGCCAGCAGCGGGGGACAGGAGTACAATGAGCAGTTCTTC.

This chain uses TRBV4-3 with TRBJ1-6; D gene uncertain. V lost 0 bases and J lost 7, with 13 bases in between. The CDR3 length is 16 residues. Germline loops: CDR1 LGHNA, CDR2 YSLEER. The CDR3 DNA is TGCGCCAGCAGCCAAGAAGGTAGACTCTCAAATTCACCCCTCCACTTT. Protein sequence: CASSQEGRLSNSPLHF.

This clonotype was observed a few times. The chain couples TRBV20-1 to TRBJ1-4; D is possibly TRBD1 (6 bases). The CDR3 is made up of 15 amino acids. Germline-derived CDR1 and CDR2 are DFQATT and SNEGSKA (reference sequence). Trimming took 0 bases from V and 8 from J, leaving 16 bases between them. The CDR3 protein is CSARDLGGAREKLFF. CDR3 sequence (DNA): TGCAGTGCTAGAGATCTCGGGGGCGCCAGGGAAAAACTGTTTTTT.

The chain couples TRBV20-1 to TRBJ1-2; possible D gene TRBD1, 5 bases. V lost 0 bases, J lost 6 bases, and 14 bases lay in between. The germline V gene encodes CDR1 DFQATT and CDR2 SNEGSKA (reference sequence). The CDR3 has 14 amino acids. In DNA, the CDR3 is TGCAGTGCTAGAGACCCGACCGGGACGAATGGCTACACCTTC. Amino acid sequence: CSARDPTGTNGYTF.

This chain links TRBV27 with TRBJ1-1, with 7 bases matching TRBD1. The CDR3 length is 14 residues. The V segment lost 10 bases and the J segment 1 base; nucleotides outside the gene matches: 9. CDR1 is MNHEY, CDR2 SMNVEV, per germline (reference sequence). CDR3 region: CATQGGLGNTEAFF. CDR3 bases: TGTGCCACCCAGGGGGGGCTGGGGAACACTGAAGCTTTCTTT.

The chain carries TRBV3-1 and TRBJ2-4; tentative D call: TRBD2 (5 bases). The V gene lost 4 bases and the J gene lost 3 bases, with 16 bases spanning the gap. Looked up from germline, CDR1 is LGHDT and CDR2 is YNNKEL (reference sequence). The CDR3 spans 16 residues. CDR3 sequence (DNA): TGTGCCAGCAGCCGAAGACTCGGAGGAGGCAAAAACATTCAGTACTTC. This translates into CASSRRLGGGKNIQYF.

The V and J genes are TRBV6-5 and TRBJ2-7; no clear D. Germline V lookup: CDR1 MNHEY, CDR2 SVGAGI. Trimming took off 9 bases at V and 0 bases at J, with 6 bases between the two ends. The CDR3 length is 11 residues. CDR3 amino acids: CARGSSYEQYF. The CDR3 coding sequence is TGTGCCAGGGGCAGCTCCTACGAGCAGTACTTC.

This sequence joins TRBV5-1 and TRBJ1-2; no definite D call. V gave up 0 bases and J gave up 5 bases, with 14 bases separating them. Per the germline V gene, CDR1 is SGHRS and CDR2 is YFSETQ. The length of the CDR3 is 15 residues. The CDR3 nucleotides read TGCGCCAGCAGCTTGGCGGACGGACCCCTTTATGGCTACACCTTC. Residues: CASSLADGPLYGYTF.

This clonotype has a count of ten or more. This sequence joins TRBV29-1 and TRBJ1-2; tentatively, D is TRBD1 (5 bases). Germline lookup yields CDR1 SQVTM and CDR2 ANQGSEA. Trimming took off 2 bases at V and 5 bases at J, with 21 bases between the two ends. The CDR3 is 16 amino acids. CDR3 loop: CSVEYGMGQEVYGYTF. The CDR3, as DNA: TGCAGCGTTGAATACGGAATGGGGCAGGAAGTTTATGGCTACACCTTC.

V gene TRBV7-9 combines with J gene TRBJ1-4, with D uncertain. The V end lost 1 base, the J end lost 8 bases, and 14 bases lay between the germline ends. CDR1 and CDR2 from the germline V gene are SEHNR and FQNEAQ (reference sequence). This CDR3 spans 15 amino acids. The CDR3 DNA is TGTGCCAGCAGCTTAGACGCCGGGATCGGGGAAAAACTGTTTTTT. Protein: CASSLDAGIGEKLFF.

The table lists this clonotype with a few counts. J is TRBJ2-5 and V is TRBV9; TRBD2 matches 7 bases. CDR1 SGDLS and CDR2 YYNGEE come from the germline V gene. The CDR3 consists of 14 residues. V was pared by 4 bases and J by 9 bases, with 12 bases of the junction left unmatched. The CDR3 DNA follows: TGTGCCAGCAGCTTAGGACTAGGTCTTGAGTCCCAGTACTTC. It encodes CASSLGLGLESQYF.

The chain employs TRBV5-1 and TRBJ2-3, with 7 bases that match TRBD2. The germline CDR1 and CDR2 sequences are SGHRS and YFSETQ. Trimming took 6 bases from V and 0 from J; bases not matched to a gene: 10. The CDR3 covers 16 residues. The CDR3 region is CASNAASGTSTDTQYF. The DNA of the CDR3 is TGCGCCAGCAACGCTGCTAGCGGAACTAGCACAGATACGCAGTATTTT.

The CDR3 DNA reads as TGTGCCAGCAGGGAAGCAATGGGAGGGGGTGGAGAGACCCAGTACTTC. Translated: CASREAMGGGGETQYF. This chain joins TRBV12-3 or TRBV12-4 and TRBJ2-5; maybe TRBD2 (7 bases). V was trimmed by 6 bases and J by 4 bases, leaving 21 bases between them. This CDR3 is 16 amino acids long.

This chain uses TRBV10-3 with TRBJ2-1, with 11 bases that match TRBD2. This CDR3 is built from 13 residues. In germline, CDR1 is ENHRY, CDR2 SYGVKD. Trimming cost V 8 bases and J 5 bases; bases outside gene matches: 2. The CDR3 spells CAIGSGRDNEQFF. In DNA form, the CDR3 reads TGTGCCATCGGTAGCGGGAGGGACAATGAGCAGTTCTTC.

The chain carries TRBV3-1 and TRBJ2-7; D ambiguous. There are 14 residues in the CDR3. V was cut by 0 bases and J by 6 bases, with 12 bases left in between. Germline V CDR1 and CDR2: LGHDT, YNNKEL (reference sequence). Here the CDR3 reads CASSQDLALPEQYF. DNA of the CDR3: TGTGCCAGCAGCCAAGATCTCGCTTTACCCGAGCAGTACTTC.

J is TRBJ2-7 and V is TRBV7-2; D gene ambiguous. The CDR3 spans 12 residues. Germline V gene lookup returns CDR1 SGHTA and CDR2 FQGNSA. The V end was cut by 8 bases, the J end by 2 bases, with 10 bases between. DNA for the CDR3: TGTGCCAGCTTTATAGTGACCTACGAGCAGTACTTC. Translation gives CASFIVTYEQYF.

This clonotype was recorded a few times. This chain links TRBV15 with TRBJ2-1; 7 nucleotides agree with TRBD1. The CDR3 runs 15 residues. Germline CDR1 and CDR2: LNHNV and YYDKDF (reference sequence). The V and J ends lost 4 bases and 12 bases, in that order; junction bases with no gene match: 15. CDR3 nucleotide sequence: TGTGCCACCAGCAAGAGGGACAGAGGGGATGGATTGCAGTTCTTC. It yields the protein CATSKRDRGDGLQFF. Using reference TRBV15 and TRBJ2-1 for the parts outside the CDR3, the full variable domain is DAMVIQNPRYQVTQFGKPVTLSCSQTLNHNVMYWYQQKSSQAPKLLFHYYDKDFNNEADTPDNFQSRRPNTSFCFLDIRSPGLGDTAMYLCATSKRDRGDGLQFFGPGTRLTVL.

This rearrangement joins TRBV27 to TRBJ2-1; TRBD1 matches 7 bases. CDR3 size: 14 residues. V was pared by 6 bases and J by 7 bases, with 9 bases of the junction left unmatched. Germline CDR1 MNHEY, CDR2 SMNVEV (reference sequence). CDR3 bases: TGTGCCAGCAGCGACAGGGTTAGTGTAAATGAGCAGTTCTTC. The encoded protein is CASSDRVSVNEQFF.